This TCR beta chain stems from a study of T cells expressing NK-cell markers. In the study overall: The eight sequenced donors comprised seven who were HCMV-seropositive and one who was seronegative. Overall study results and limits: Among several donors, these clonotypes also ranked first in the CD3+CD56-NKG2C+ fraction.

On this clonotype: The antigen remains unidentified.

TCRdb re-called the 5' RACE reads, yielding one record per CDR3 amino acid sequence without DNA. In all, the sample yields 500,000 to 600,000 distinct CDR3 sequences. CDR3 length equals 15 residues. Germline V gene lookup returns CDR1 LGHNA and CDR2 YNFKEQ. The receptor comes from a man aged 18 to 29 in good health. The specimen was blood T cells: a sorted CD56 or NKG2C T cell subset, CD4+ or CD8+ T cells, or bulk PBMC T cells (not recorded which). V usage is TRBV4-2 and J usage is TRBJ2-7; the D call of TRBD1 rests on TCRdb alone, since no DNA is present to check it. The CDR3 loop is CASSQSRDSRYEQYF.